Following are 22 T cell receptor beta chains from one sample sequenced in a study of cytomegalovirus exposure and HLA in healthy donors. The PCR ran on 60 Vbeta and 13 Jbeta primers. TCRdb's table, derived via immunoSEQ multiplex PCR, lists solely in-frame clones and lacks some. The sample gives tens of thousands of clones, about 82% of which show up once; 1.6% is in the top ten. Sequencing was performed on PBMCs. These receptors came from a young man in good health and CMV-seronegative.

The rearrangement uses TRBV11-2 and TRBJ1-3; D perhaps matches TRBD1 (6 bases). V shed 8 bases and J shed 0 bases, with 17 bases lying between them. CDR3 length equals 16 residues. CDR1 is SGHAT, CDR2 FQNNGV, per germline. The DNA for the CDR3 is TGTGCCAGCGGCCCGGGACACCCCTACTCTGGAAACACCATATATTTT. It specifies CASGPGHPYSGNTIYF. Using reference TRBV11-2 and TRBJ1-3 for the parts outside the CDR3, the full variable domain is EAGVAQSPRYKIIEKRQSVAFWCNPISGHATLYWYQQILGQGPKLLIQFQNNGVVDDSQLPKDRFSAERLKGVDSTLKIQPAKLEDSAVYLCASGPGHPYSGNTIYFGEGSWLTVV.

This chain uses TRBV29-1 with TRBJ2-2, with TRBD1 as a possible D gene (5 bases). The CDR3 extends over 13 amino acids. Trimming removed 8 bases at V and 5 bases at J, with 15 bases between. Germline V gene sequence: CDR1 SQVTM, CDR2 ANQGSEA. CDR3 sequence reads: CSFIGRGTGELFF. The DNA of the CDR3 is TGCAGCTTTATCGGAAGGGGTACCGGGGAGCTGTTTTTT.

The CDR3 nucleotides are TGTGCCAGCAGCCCATGGGCAACAGGGGGAGGAATGAACACTGAAGCTTTCTTT. This codes for CASSPWATGGGMNTEAFF. The chain has TRBV27 and TRBJ1-1, with 8 bases lining up with TRBD1. Germline lookup yields CDR1 MNHEY and CDR2 SMNVEV (reference sequence). The junction had 15 bases not matched to a gene; V was cut back by 6 bases and J by 0 bases. The CDR3 contains 18 residues.

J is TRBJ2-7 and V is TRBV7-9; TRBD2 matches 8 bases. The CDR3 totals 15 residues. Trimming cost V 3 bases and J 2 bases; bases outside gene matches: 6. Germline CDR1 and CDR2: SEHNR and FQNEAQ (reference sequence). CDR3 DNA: TGTGCCAGCAGCTTCGGGCCCGGGAGGGCCTACGAGCAGTACTTC. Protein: CASSFGPGRAYEQYF. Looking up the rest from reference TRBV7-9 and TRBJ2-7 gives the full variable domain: DTGVSQNPRHKITKRGQNVTFRCDPISEHNRLYWYRQTLGQGPEFLTYFQNEAQLEKSRLLSDRFSAERPKGSFSTLEIQRTEQGDSAMYLCASSFGPGRAYEQYFGPGTRLTVT.

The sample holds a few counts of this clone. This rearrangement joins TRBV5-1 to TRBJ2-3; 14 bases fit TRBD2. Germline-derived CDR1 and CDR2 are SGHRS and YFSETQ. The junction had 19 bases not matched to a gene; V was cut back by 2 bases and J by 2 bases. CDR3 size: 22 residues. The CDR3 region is CASSFSSGPTRTSGRITDTQYF. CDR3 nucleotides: TGCGCCAGCAGCTTCTCATCGGGGCCGACGAGGACTAGCGGGAGGATCACAGATACGCAGTATTTT.

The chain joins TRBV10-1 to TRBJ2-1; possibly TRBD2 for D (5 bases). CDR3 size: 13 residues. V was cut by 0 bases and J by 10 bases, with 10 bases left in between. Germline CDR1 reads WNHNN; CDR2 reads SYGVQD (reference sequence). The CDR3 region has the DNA TGCGCCAGCAGTGAGTCGGCAGCTAGCGAGCAGTTCTTC. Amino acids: CASSESAASEQFF.

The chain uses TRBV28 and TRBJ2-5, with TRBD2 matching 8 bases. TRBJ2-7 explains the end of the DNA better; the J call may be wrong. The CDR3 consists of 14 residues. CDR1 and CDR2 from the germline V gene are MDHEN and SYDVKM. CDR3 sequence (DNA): TGTGCCAGCACTGATCGGACTAGCATCTACGAGCAGTACTTC. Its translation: CASTDRTSIYEQYF.

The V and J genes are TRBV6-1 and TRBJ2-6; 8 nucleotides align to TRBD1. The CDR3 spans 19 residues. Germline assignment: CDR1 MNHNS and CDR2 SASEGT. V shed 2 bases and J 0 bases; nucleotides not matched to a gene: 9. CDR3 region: CASSEKAGGLSSGANVLTF. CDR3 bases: TGTGCCAGCAGTGAAAAGGCAGGGGGCCTCAGCTCTGGGGCCAACGTCCTGACTTTC.

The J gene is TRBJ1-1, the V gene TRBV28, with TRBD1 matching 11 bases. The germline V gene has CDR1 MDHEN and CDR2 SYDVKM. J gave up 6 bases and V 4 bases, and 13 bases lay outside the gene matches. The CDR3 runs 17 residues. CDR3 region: CASSSPGQGAVRAEAFF. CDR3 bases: TGTGCCAGCAGTTCCCCTGGACAGGGGGCGGTTCGGGCTGAAGCTTTCTTT.

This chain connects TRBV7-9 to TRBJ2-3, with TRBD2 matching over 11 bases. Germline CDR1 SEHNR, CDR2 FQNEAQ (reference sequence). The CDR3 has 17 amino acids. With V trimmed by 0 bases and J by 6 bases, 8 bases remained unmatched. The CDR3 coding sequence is TGTGCCAGCAGCTTAGCCAGCACTAGCGGGAGTTCGGATACGCAGTATTTT. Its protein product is CASSLASTSGSSDTQYF.

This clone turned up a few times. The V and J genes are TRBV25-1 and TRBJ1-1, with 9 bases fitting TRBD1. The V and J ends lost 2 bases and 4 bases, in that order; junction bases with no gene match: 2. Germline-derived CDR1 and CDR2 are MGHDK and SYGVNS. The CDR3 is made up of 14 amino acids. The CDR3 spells CASSEADRGTEAFF. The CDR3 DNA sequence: TGTGCCAGCAGTGAAGCGGACAGGGGCACTGAAGCTTTCTTT.

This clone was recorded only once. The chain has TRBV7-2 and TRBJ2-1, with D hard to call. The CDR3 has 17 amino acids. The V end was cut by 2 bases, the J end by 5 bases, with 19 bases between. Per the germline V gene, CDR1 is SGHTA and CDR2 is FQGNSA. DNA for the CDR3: TGTGCCAGCAGCTTAAGGCCAGACTCACGGAGAAACAATGAGCAGTTCTTC. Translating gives CASSLRPDSRRNNEQFF.

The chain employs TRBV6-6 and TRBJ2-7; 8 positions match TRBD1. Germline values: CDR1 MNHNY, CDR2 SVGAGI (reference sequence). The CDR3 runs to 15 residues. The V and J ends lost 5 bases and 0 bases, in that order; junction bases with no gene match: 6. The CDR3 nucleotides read TGTGCCAGCAGTCCCCGACAGGGGAGCTCCTACGAGCAGTACTTC. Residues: CASSPRQGSSYEQYF.

The CDR3 DNA reads as TGCGCCAGCAGCCCTCTCCGGGGGACCTACGAGCAGTACTTC. This gives the protein CASSPLRGTYEQYF. The chain couples TRBV5-1 to TRBJ2-7; TRBD2 might be the D (6 bases). V was cut by 4 bases and J by 2 bases, with 13 bases left in between. The CDR3 runs to 14 residues. Germline-derived CDR1 and CDR2 are SGHRS and YFSETQ.

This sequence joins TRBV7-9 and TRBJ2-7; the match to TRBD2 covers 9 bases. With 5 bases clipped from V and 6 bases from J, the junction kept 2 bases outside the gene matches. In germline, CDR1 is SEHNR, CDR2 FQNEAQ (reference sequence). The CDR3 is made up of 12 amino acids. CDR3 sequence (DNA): TGTGCCAGCAGCAAGACTAGCGGCGAGCAGTACTTC. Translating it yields CASSKTSGEQYF.

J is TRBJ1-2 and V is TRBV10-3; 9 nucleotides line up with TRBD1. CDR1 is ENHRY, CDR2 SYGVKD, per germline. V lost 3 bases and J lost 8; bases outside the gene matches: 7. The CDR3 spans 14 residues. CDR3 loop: CAISEDTGGDGYTF. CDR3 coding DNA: TGTGCCATCAGTGAAGATACAGGGGGCGACGGCTACACCTTC.

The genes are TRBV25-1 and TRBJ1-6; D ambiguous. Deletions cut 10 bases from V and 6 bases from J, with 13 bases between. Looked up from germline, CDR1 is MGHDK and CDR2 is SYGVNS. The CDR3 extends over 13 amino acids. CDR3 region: CATQGRLNSPLHF. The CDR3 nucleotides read TGTGCCACCCAAGGCAGGCTTAATTCACCCCTCCACTTT.

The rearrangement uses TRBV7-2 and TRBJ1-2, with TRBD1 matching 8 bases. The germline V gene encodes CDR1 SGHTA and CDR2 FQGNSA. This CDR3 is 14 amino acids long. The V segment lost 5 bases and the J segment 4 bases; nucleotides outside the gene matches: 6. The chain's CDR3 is CASSLDGQGYGYTF. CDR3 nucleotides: TGTGCCAGCAGCCTAGATGGACAGGGCTATGGCTACACCTTC.

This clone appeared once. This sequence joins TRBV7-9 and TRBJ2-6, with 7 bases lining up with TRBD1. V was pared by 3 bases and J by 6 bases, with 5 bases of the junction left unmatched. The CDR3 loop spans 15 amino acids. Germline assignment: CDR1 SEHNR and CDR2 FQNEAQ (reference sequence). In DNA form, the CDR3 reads TGTGCCAGCAGCTTGACAGGGATAGAGGCCAACGTCCTGACTTTC. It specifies CASSLTGIEANVLTF.

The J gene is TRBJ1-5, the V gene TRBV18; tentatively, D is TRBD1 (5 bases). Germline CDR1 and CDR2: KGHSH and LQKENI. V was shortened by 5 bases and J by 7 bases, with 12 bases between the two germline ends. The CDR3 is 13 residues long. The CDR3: CASSTGVGQPQHF. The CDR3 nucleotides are TGTGCCAGCTCAACGGGGGTCGGACAGCCCCAGCATTTT.

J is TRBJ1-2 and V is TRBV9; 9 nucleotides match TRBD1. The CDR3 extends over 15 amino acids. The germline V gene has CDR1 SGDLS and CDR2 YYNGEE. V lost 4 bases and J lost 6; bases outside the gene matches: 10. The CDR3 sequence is CASSWRGQGRDGYTF. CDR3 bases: TGTGCCAGCAGCTGGAGAGGACAGGGGAGGGATGGCTACACCTTC.

The CDR3 loop reads CASSLSQGSYEQYF. The CDR3 nucleotides are TGTGCCAGCAGCTTGAGTCAGGGCTCCTACGAGCAGTACTTC. The chain carries TRBV5-5 and TRBJ2-7; maybe TRBD1 (5 bases). The CDR3 extends over 14 amino acids. The V end lost 1 base, the J end lost 0 bases, and 8 bases lay between the germline ends. Germline V lookup: CDR1 SGHKS, CDR2 YYEKEE (reference sequence).